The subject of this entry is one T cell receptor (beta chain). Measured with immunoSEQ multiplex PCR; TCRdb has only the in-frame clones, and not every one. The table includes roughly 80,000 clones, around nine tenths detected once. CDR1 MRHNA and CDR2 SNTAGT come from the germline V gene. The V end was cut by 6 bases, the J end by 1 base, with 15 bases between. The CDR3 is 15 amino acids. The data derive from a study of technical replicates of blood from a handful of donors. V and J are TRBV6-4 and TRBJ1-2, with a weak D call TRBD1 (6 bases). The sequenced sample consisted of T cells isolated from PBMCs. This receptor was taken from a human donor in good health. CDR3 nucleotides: TGTGCCAGCAGGGCAGGGGAATACTATAACTATGGCTACACCTTC. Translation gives CASRAGEYYNYGYTF.